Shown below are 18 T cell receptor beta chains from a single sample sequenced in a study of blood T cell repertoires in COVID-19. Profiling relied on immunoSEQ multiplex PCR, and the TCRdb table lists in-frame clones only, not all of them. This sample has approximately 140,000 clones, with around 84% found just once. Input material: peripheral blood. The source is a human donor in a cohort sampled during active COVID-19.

The CDR3 region has the DNA TGTGCCAGCACCGCCGAAGGGGCGGTTAGCGAGCAGTACTTC. The encoded protein is CASTAEGAVSEQYF. This rearrangement joins TRBV5-4 to TRBJ2-7; a possible D gene is TRBD1 (5 bases). Germline V gene data show CDR1 as SGHNT and CDR2 as YYREEE (reference sequence). The CDR3 has 14 amino acids. The V end lost 6 bases, the J end lost 6 bases, and 19 bases lay between the germline ends.

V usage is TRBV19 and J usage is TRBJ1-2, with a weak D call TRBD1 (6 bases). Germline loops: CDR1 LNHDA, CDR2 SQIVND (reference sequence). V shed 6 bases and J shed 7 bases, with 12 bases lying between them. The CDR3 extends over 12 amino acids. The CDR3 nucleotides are TGTGCCAGTAGATTGGGACATTTTGGCTACACCTTC. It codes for CASRLGHFGYTF.

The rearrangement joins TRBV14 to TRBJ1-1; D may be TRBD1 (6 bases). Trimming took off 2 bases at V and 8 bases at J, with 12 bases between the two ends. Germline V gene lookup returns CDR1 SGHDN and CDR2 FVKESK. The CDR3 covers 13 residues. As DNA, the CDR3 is TGTGCCAGCAGCCAAATGGGGGCCGGCGAAGCTTTCTTT. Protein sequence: CASSQMGAGEAFF.

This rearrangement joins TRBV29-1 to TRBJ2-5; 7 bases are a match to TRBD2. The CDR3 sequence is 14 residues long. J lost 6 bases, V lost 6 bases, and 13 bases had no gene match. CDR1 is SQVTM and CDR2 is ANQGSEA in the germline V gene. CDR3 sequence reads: CSVGSGAQGQTQYF. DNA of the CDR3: TGCAGCGTCGGGAGCGGGGCCCAGGGTCAGACCCAGTACTTC. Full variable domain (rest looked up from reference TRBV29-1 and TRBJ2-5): SAVISQKPSRDICQRGTSLTIQCQVDSQVTMMFWYRQQPGQSLTLIATANQGSEATYESGFVIDKFPISRPNLTFSTLTVSNMSPEDSSIYLCSVGSGAQGQTQYFGPGTRLLVL.

The CDR3 bases are TGCAGTGCTAGTTTCGGGACAGGGGGGTTAGTGGCTTTCTTT. Amino acids: CSASFGTGGLVAFF. This chain joins TRBV20-1 and TRBJ1-1; 11 bases line up with TRBD1. Germline assignment: CDR1 DFQATT and CDR2 SNEGSKA (reference sequence). The junction had 11 bases not matched to a gene; V was cut back by 3 bases and J by 11 bases. The CDR3 covers 14 residues.

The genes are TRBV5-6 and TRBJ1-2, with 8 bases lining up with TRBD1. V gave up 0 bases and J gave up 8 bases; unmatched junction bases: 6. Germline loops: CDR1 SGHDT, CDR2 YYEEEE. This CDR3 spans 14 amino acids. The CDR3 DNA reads TGTGCCAGCAGCTTGGGACAGGGGTCCCGGGGCTACACCTTC. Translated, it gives CASSLGQGSRGYTF.

The CDR3 reads CASSLAGQGYNEQFF. The CDR3 coding sequence is TGTGCCAGCAGCTTGGCCGGACAGGGATACAATGAGCAGTTCTTC. The chain joins TRBV5-6 to TRBJ2-1; 8 bases are shared with TRBD1. The CDR3 contains 15 residues. Germline V lookup: CDR1 SGHDT, CDR2 YYEEEE. V shed 0 bases, J shed 4 bases, and the junction held 3 bases outside the gene matches.

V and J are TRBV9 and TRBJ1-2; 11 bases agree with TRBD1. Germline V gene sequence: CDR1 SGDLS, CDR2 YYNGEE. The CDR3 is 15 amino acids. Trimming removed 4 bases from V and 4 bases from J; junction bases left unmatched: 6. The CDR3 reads CASSTRTGGIYGYTF. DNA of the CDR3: TGTGCCAGCAGCACCCGGACAGGGGGCATCTATGGCTACACCTTC.

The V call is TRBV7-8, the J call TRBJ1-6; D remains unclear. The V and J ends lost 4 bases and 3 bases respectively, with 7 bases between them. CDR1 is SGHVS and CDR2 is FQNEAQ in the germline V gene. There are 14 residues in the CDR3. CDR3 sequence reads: CASSSIGYNSPLHF. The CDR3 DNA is TGTGCCAGCAGCTCGATCGGCTATAATTCACCCCTCCACTTT.

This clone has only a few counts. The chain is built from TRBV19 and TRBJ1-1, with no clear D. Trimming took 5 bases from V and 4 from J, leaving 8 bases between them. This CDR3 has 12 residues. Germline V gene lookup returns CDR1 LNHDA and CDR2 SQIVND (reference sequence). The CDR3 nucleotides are TGTGCCAGTAGTCTCCGGGGCACTGAAGCTTTCTTT. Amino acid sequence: CASSLRGTEAFF. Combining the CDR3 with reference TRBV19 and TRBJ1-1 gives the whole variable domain DGGITQSPKYLFRKEGQNVTLSCEQNLNHDAMYWYRQDPGQGLRLIYYSQIVNDFQKGDIAEGYSVSREKKESFPLTVTSAQKNPTAFYLCASSLRGTEAFFGQGTRLTVV.

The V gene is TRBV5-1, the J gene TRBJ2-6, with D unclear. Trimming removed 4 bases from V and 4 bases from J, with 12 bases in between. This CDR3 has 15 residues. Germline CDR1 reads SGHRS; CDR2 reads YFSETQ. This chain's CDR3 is CASSPAVSGANVLTF. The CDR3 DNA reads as TGCGCCAGCAGCCCGGCGGTGTCGGGGGCCAACGTCCTGACTTTC.

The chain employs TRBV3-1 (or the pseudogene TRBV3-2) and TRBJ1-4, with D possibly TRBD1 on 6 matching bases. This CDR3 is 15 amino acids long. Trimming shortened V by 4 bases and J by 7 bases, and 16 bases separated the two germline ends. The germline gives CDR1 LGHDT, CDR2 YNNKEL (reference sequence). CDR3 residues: CASSPGGQAGEKLFF. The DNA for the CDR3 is TGTGCCAGCAGCCCCGGGGGGCAGGCGGGTGAAAAACTGTTTTTT.

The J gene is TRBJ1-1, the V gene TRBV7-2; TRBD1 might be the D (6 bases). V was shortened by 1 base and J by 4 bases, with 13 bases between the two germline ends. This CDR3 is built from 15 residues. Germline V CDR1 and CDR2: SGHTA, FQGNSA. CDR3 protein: CASSLEAGVGTEAFF. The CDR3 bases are TGTGCCAGCAGCTTAGAAGCAGGGGTAGGCACTGAAGCTTTCTTT.

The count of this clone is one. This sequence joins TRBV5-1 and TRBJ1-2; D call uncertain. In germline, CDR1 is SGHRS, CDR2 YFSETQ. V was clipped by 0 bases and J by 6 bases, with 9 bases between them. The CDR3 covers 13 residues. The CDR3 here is CASSLGGLDGYTF. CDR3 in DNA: TGCGCCAGCAGCTTGGGAGGGTTGGATGGCTACACCTTC.

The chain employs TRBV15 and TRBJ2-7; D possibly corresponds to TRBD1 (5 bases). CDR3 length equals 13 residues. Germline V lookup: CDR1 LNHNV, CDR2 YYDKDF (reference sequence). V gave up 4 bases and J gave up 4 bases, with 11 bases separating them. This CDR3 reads CATSTKQVYEQYF. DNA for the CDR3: TGTGCCACCAGCACTAAACAGGTTTACGAGCAGTACTTC.

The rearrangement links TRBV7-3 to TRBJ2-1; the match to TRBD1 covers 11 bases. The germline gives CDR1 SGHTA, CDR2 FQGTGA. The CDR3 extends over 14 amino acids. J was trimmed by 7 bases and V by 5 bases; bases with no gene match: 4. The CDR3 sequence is CASSPGTGGNEQFF. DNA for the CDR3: TGTGCCAGCAGCCCCGGGACAGGGGGAAATGAGCAGTTCTTC.

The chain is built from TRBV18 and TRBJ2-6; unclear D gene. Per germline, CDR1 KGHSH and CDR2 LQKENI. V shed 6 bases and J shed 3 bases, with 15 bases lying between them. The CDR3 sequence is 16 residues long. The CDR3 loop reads CASSSEIAGGANVLTF. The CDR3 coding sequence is TGTGCCAGCTCGTCCGAGATTGCCGGTGGGGCCAACGTCCTGACTTTC.

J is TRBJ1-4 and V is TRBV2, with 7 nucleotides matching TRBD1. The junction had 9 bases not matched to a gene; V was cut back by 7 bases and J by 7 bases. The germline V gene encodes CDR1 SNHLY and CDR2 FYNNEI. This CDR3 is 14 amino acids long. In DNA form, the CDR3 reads TGTGCCAGCACCCTTAGACAGGGCCCTGAAAAACTGTTTTTT. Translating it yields CASTLRQGPEKLFF.